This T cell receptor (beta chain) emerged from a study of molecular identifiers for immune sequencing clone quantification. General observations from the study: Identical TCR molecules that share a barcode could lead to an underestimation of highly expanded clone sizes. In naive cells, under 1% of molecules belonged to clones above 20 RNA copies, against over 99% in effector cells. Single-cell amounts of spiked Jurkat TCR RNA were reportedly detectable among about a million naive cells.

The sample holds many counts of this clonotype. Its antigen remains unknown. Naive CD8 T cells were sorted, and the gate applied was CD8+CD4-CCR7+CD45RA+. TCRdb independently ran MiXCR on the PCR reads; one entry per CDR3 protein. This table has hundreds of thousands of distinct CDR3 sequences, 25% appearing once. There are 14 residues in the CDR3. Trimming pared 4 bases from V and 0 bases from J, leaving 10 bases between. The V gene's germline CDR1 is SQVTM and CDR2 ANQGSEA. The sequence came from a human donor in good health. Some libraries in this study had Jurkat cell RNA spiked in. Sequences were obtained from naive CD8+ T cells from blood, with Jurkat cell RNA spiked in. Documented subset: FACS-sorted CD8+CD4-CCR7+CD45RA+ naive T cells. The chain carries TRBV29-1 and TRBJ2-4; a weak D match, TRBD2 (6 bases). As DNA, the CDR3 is TGCAGCGTTGGGGCGGGGCTAGCCAAAAACATTCAGTACTTC. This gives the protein CSVGAGLAKNIQYF.